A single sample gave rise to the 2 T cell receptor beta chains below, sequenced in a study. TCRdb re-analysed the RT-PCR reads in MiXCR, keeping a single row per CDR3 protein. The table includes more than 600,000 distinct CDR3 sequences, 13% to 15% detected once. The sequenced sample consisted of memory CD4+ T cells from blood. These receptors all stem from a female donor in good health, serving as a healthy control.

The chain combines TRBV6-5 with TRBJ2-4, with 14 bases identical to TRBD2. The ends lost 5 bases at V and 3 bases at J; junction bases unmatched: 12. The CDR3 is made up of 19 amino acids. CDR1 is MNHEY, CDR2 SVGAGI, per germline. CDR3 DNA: TGTGCCAGCAGTCAGTTACCGGGACTAGCGGGAGCTGGCAAAAACATTCAGTACTTC. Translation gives CASSQLPGLAGAGKNIQYF.

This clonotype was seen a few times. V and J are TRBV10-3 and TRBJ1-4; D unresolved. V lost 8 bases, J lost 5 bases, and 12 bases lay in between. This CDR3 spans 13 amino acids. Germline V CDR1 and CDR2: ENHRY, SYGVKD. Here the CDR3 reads CAIGGKENEKLFF. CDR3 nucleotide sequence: TGTGCCATCGGAGGGAAAGAGAATGAAAAACTGTTTTTT.